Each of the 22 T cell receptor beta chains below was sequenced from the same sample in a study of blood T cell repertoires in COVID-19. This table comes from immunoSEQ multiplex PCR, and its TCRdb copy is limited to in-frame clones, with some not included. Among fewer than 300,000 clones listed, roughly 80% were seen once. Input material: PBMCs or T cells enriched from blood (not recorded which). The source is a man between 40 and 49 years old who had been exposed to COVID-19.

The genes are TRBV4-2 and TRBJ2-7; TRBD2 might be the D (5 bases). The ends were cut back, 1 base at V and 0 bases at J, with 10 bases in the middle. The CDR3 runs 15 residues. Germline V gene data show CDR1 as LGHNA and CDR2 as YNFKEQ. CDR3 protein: CASSQGTSSSYEQYF. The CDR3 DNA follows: TGTGCCAGCAGCCAAGGGACTTCCAGCTCCTACGAGCAGTACTTC.

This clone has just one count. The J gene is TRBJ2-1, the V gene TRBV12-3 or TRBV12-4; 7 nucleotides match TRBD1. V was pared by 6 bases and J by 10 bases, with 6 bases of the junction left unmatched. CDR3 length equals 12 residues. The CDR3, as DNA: TGTGCCAGCAGAACAGGGGCTGGCGAGCAGTTCTTC. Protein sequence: CASRTGAGEQFF.

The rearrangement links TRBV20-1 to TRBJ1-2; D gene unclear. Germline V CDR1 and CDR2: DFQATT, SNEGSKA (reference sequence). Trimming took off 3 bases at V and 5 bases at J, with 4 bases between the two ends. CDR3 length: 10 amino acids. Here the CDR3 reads CSASSYGYTF. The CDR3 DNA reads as TGCAGTGCTAGTTCTTATGGCTACACCTTC.

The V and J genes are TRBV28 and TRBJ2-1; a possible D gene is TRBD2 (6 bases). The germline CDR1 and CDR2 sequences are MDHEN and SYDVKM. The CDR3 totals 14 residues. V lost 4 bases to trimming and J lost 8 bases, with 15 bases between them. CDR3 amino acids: CASSSPTSFDEQFF. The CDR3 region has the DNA TGTGCCAGCAGTTCCCCGACTAGTTTCGATGAGCAGTTCTTC.

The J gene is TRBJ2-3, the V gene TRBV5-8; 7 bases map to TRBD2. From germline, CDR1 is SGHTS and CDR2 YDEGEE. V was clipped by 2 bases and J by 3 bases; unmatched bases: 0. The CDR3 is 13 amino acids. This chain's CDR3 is CASSFSGTDTQYF. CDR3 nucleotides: TGTGCCAGCAGCTTTAGCGGGACAGATACGCAGTATTTT.

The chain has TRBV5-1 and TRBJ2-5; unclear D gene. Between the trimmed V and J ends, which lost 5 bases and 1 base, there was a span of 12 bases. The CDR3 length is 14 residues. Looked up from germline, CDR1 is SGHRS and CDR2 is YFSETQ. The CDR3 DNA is TGCGCCAGCAGAACGGGTCCGTTCCAAGAGACCCAGTACTTC. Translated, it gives CASRTGPFQETQYF.

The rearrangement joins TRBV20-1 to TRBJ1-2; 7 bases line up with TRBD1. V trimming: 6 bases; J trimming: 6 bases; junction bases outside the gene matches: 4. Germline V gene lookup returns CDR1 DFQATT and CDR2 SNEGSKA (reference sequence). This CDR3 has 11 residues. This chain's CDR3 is CSAHDRDGYTF. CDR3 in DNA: TGCAGTGCACATGACAGGGATGGCTACACCTTC.

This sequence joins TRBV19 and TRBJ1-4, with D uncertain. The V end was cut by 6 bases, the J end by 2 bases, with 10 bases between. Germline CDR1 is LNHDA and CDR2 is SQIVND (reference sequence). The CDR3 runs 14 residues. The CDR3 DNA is TGTGCCAGTAGCTTAACACCGACTAATGAAAAACTGTTTTTT. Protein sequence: CASSLTPTNEKLFF.

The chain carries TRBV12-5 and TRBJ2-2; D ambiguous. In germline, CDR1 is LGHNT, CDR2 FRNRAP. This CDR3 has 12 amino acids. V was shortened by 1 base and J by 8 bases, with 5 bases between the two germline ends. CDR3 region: CASGLGGGELFF. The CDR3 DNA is TGTGCTAGTGGTTTGGGAGGAGGGGAGCTGTTTTTT.

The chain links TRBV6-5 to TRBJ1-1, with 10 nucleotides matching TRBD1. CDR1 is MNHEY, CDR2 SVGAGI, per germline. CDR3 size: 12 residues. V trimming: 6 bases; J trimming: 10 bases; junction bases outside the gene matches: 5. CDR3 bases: TGTGCCAGCAGCCAACGGACAGGGGGAGCTTTCTTT. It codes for CASSQRTGGAFF.

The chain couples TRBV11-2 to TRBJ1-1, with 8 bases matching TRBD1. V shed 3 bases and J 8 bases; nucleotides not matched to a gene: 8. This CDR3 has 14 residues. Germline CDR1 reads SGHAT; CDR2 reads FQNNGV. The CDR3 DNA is TGTGCCAGCAGCTTCAACACAGGGGGACGGGAAGCTTTCTTT. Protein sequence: CASSFNTGGREAFF. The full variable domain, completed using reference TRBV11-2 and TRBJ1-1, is EAGVAQSPRYKIIEKRQSVAFWCNPISGHATLYWYQQILGQGPKLLIQFQNNGVVDDSQLPKDRFSAERLKGVDSTLKIQPAKLEDSAVYLCASSFNTGGREAFFGQGTRLTVV.

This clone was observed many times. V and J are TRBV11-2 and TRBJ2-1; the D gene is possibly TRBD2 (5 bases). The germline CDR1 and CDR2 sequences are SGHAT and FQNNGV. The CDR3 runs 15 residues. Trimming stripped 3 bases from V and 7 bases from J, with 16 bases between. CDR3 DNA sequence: TGTGCCAGCAGCTTGTCTGCGGAGGTGGAGAATGAGCAGTTCTTC. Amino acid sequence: CASSLSAEVENEQFF.

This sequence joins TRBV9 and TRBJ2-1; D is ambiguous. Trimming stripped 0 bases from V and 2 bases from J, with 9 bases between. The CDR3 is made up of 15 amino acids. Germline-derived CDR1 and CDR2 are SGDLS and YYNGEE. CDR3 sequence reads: CASSVAIEAYNEQFF. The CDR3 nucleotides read TGTGCCAGCAGCGTAGCTATAGAAGCCTACAATGAGCAGTTCTTC. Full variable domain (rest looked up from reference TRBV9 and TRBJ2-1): DSGVTQTPKHLITATGQRVTLRCSPRSGDLSVYWYQQSLDQGLQFLIQYYNGEERAKGNILERFSAQQFPDLHSELNLSSLELGDSALYFCASSVAIEAYNEQFFGPGTRLTVL.

CDR3 nucleotide sequence: TGTGCCACCGACAGGGGGGAAAGCTCCTACAATGAGCAGTTCTTC. Encoded protein: CATDRGESSYNEQFF. The V and J genes are TRBV24-1 and TRBJ2-1, with 9 bases identical to TRBD1. Germline V CDR1 and CDR2: KGHDR, SFDVKD. The junction had 5 bases not matched to a gene; V was cut back by 9 bases and J by 0 bases. The CDR3 totals 15 residues.

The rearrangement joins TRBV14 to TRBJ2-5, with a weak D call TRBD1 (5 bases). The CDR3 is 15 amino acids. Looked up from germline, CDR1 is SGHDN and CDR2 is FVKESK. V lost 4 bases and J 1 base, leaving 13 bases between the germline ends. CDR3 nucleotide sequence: TGTGCCAGCAGCCCAGTCGACAGATTCCAAGAGACCCAGTACTTC. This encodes CASSPVDRFQETQYF.

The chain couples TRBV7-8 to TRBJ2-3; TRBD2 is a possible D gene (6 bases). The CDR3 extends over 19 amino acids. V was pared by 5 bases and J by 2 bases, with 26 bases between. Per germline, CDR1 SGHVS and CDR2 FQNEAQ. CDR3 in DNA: TGTGCCAGCAGCCTCGATGGTCTGATGAATAGCGGCCCCACAGATACGCAGTATTTT. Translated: CASSLDGLMNSGPTDTQYF.

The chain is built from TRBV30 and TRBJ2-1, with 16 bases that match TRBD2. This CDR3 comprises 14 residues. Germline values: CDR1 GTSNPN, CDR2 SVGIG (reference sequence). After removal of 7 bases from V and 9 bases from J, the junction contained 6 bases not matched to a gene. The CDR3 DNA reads TGTGCCTCGACCGGGACTAGCGGGAGGGCTGAGCAGTTCTTC. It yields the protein CASTGTSGRAEQFF. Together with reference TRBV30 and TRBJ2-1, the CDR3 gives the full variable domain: SQTIHQWPATLVQPVGSPLSLECTVEGTSNPNLYWYRQAAGRGLQLLFYSVGIGQISSEVPQNLSASRPQDRQFILSSKKLLLSDSGFYLCASTGTSGRAEQFFGPGTRLTVL.

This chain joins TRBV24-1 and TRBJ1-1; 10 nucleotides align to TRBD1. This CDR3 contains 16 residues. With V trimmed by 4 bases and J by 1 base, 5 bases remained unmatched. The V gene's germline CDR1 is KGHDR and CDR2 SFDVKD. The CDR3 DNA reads TGTGCCACCAGTGACGGGGACAGGGGCGCGAACACTGAAGCTTTCTTT. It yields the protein CATSDGDRGANTEAFF.

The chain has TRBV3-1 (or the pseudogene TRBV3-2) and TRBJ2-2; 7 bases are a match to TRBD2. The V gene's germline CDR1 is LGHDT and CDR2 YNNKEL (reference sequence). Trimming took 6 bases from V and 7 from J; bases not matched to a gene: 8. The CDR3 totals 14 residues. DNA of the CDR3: TGTGCCAGCAGGCCTCCTGGGAGGGGCGGGGAGCTGTTTTTT. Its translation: CASRPPGRGGELFF.

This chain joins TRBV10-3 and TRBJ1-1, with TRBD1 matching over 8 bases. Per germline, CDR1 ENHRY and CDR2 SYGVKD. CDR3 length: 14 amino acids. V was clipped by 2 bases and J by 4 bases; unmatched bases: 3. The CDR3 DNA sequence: TGTGCCATCAGTGAGAGGACAGGGAGCACTGAAGCTTTCTTT. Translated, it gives CAISERTGSTEAFF.

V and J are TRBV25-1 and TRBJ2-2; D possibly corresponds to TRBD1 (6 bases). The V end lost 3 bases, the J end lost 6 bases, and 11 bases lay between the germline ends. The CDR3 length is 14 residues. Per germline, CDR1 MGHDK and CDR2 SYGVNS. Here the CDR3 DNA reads TGTGCCAGCAGTGACTACAGGGTTCCCGGGGAGCTGTTTTTT. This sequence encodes CASSDYRVPGELFF.

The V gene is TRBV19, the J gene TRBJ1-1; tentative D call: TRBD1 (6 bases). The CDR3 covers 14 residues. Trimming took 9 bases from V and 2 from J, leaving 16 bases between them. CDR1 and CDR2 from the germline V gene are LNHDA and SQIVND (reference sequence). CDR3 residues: CASKRKGDNTEAFF. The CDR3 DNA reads TGTGCCAGCAAAAGAAAGGGGGATAACACTGAAGCTTTCTTT. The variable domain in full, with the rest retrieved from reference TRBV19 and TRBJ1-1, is DGGITQSPKYLFRKEGQNVTLSCEQNLNHDAMYWYRQDPGQGLRLIYYSQIVNDFQKGDIAEGYSVSREKKESFPLTVTSAQKNPTAFYLCASKRKGDNTEAFFGQGTRLTVV.